This T cell receptor beta chain was identified in a study of identical twins. The study's findings and limits: Compared with unrelated sharing, twin-shared out-of-frame alpha sequences had more low-probability sequences.

Each cDNA held unique molecular identifiers, and template switching gave it a universal primer site. TCRdb re-derived calls from the 5' RACE reads in MiXCR, one entry per CDR3 protein. The sample carries around 230,000 distinct CDR3 sequences, roughly a tenth recorded once. Comment on this clonotype: What it binds is unknown.

The CDR3 totals 14 residues. Germline trimming cut 5 bases from V and 4 bases from J; bases unmatched to any gene: 4. Looked up from germline, CDR1 is SGHTA and CDR2 is FQGNSA. The chain has TRBV7-2 and TRBJ2-1; 8 bases line up with TRBD2. The sample taken for sequencing was memory (CD45RO+) T cells sorted from blood. The sequence derives from a woman aged 18 to 35 in good health. As DNA, the CDR3 is TGTGCCAGCAGCAAACAGCGGGAGTACAATGAGCAGTTCTTC. Translation gives CASSKQREYNEQFF.